This T cell receptor beta chain was profiled in a study of patients and donors after allogeneic stem cell transplantation. TCRdb redid the calling of the RT-PCR reads with MiXCR, one entry per CDR3 protein. Of approximately 170,000 distinct CDR3 sequences in the sample, around 28% are singletons; the top ten hold approximately 3.5%. Trimming took off 6 bases at V and 7 bases at J, with 9 bases between the two ends. Looked up from germline, CDR1 is DFQATT and CDR2 is SNEGSKA (reference sequence). The CDR3 is 10 residues long. The chain has TRBV20-1 and TRBJ1-2; no reliable D call. The sequencing input was blood, either unsorted or a sorted T cell fraction (not recorded which). The TCR comes from a human donor who was either an allogeneic HSCT recipient or a stem cell or donor lymphocyte infusion donor (not recorded which). It is not recorded whose cells these are; they may come from a transplant donor. CDR3 region: CSAPTAGYTF. The CDR3 DNA follows: TGCAGTGCCCCTACCGCTGGCTACACCTTC.